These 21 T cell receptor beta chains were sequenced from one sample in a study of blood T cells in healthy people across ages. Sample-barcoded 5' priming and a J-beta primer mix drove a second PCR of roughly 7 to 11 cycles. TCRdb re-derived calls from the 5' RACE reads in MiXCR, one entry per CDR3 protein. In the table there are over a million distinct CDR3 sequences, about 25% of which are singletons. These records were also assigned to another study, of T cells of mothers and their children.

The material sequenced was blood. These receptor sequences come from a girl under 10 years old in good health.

CDR3 nucleotide sequence: TGTGCCAGCAGTTATTCAGGAGGAAGGGGCGGATTGGAGACCCAGTACTTC. The encoded protein is CASSYSGGRGGLETQYF. The chain uses TRBV12-3 or TRBV12-4 and TRBJ2-5; D could derive from TRBD1 or TRBD2 (5 bases each). The V end was cut by 4 bases, the J end by 5 bases, with 23 bases between. This CDR3 is built from 17 residues.

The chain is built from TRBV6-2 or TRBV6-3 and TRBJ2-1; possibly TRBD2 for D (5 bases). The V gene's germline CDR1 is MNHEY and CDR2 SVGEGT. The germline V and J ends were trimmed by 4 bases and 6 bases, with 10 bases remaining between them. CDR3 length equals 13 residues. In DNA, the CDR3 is TGTGCCAGCAGTTCTGAGAGCGGCAATGAGCAGTTCTTC. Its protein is CASSSESGNEQFF.

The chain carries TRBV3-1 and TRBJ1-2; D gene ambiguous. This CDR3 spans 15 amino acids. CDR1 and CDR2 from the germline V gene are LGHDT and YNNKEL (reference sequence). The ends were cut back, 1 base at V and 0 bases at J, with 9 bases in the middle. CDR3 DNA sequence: TGTGCCAGCAGCCAAGGGTCCGGAGCTAACTATGGCTACACCTTC. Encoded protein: CASSQGSGANYGYTF.

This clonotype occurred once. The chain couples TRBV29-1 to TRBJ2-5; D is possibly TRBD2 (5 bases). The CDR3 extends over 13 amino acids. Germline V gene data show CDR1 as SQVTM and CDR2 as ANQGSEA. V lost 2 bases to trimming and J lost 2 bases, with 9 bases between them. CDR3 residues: CSVERLLQETQYF. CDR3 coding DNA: TGCAGCGTTGAACGACTACTTCAAGAGACCCAGTACTTC.

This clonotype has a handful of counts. CDR3 nucleotides: TGTGCCAGCAGTTTACCTACTCACTCCGACGGGAGAGCGAACTACGAGCAGTACTTC. Amino acids: CASSLPTHSDGRANYEQYF. The V and J genes are TRBV12-3 or TRBV12-4 and TRBJ2-5; D possibly corresponds to TRBD2 (6 bases). The J call may be in error: the DNA end matches TRBJ2-7 better. CDR3 length: 19 amino acids.

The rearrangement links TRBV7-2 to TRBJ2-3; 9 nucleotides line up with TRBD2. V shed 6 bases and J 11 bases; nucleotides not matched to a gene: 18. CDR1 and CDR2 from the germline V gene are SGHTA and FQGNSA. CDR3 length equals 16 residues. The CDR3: CASSPTGLASTVGQYF. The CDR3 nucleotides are TGTGCCAGCAGTCCTACGGGACTAGCCTCCACTGTAGGGCAGTATTTT.

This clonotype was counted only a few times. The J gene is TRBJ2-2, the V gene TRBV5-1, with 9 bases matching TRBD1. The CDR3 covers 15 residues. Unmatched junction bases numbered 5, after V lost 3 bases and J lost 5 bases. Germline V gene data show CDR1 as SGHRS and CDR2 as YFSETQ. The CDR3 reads CASSSRDRETGELFF. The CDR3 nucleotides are TGCGCCAGCAGCTCCCGGGACAGGGAAACCGGGGAGCTGTTTTTT.

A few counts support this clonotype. The CDR3 nucleotides read TGTGCCACCAGTGAAAGTGGTGATGAGCAGTTCTTC. Translation gives CATSESGDEQFF. J is TRBJ2-1 and V is TRBV24-1, with D unresolved. Trimming removed 4 bases from V and 8 bases from J, with 8 bases in between. CDR1 is KGHDR and CDR2 is SFDVKD in the germline V gene. The CDR3 spans 12 residues.

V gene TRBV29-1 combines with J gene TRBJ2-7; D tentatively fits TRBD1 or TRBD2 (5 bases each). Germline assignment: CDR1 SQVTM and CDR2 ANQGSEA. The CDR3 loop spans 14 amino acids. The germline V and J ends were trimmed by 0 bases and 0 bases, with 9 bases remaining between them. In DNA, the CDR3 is TGCAGCGTTGAAGATCGTGGGACCTCCTACGAGCAGTACTTC. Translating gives CSVEDRGTSYEQYF.

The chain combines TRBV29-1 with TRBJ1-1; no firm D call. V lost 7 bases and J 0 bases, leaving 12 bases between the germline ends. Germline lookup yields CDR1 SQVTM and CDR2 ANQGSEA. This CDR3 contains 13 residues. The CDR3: CSASAILNTEAFF. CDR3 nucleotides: TGCAGCGCTAGCGCAATCCTGAACACTGAAGCTTTCTTT.

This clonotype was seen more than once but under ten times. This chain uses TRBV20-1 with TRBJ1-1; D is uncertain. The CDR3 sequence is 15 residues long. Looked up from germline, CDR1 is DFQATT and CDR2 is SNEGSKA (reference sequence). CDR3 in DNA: TGCAGCGTCCGGCGAGGTGAGGGCAGGTGGACTGAAGCTTTCTTT. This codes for CSVRRGEGRWTEAFF.

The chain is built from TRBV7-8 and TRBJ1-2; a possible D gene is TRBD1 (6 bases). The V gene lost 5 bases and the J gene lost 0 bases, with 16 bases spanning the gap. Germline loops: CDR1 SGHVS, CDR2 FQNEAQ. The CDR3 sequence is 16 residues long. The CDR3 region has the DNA TGTGCCAGCAGCCCTAACCAGGGGCGATCTAACTATGGCTACACCTTC. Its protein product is CASSPNQGRSNYGYTF.

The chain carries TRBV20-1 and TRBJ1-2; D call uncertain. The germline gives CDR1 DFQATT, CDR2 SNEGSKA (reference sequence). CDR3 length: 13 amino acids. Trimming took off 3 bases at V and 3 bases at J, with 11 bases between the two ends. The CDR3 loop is CSARSQPYYGYTF. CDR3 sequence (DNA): TGCAGTGCTAGGTCTCAGCCTTACTATGGCTACACCTTC.

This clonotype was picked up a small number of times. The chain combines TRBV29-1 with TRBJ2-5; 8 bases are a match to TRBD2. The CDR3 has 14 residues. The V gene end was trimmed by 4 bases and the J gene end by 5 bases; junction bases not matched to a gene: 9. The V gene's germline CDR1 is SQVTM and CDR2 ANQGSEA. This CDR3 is CSVVGGAVGETQYF. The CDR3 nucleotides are TGCAGCGTTGTCGGGGGGGCCGTCGGTGAGACCCAGTACTTC.

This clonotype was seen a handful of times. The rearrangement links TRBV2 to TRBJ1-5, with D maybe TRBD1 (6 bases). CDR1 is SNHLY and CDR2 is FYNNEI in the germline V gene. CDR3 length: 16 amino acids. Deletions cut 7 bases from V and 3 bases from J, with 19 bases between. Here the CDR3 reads CASTLEGGSFNQPQHF. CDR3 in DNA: TGTGCCAGCACTCTAGAGGGGGGAAGTTTCAATCAGCCCCAGCATTTT.

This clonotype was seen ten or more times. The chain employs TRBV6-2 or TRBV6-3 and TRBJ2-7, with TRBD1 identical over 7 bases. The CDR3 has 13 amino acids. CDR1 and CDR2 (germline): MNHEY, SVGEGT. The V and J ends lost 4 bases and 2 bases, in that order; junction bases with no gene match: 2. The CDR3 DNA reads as TGTGCCAGCAGTTTCGGACAGGCCTACGAGCAGTACTTC. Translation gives CASSFGQAYEQYF.

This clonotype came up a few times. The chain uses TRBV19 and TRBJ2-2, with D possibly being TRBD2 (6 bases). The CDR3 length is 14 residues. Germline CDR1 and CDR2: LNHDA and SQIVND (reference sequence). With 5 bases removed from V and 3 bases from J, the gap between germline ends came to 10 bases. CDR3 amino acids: CASSPGAYTGELFF. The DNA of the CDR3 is TGTGCCAGTAGTCCGGGAGCATACACCGGGGAGCTGTTTTTT.

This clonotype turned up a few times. For the CDR3, the DNA is TGTGCCATCAGGTTGGCGGACACCGGGGAGCTGTTTTTT. This codes for CAIRLADTGELFF. The chain couples TRBV10-3 to TRBJ2-2; D remains unclear. CDR3 length equals 13 residues. Trimming cost V 6 bases and J 3 bases, with 8 bases left between them. Germline V gene sequence: CDR1 ENHRY, CDR2 SYGVKD.

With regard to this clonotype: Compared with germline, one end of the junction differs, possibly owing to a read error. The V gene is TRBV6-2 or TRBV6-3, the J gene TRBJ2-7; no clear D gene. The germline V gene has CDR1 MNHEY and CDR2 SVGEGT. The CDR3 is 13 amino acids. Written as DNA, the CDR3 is TGTGTCAGCAGTGCAGCAACCCTCTACGAGCAGTACTTC. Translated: CVSSAATLYEQYF.

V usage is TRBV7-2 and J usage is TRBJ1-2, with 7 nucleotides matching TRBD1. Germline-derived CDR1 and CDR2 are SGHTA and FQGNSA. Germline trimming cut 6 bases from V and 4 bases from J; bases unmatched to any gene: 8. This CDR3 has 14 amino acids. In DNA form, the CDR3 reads TGTGCCAGCAGACCAGCGACAGGGCCCTATGGCTACACCTTC. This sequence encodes CASRPATGPYGYTF.

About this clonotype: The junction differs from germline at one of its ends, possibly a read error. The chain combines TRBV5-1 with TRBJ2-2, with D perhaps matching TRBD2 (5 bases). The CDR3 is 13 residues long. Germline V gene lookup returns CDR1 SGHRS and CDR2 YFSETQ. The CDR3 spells CASSFIWTGEQFF. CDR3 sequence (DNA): TGCGCCAGCAGCTTTATATGGACCGGGGAGCAGTTTTTT.